The 10 T cell receptor beta chains in this list originate from one sample, sequenced in a study of blood T cell repertoires in COVID-19. The assay was immunoSEQ multiplex PCR, and TCRdb's table has in-frame clones only and misses some. The sample lists about 320,000 clones; roughly 85% were seen once. Sequencing input: peripheral blood. These receptors all stem from a human donor in a cohort sampled during active COVID-19.

This clone was detected a few times. V gene TRBV21-1 combines with J gene TRBJ1-2; TRBD1 was called by the table and not checked on the DNA. TRBV21-1 is reported as a pseudogene. CDR3 length equals 15 residues. The CDR3 protein is CASSNTGTVNYGYTF. The CDR3 DNA follows: TGTGCCAGCAGCAACACCGGGACAGTAAACTATGGCTACACCTTC.

The chain uses TRBV6-5 and TRBJ2-3; a possible D gene is TRBD1 (5 bases). The CDR3 is made up of 14 amino acids. The germline CDR1 and CDR2 sequences are MNHEY and SVGAGI. The V and J ends lost 6 bases and 2 bases respectively, with 12 bases between them. The chain's CDR3 is CASRMTANTDTQYF. CDR3 coding DNA: TGTGCCAGCAGGATGACAGCGAACACAGATACGCAGTATTTT.

The rearrangement joins TRBV7-2 to TRBJ1-4, with 8 bases fitting TRBD1. This CDR3 region has 15 residues. V shed 4 bases, J shed 8 bases, and the junction held 9 bases outside the gene matches. Germline V gene data show CDR1 as SGHTA and CDR2 as FQGNSA. The CDR3 region is CASSYSGTGGEKLFF. The CDR3 nucleotides are TGTGCCAGCAGCTATTCCGGGACAGGAGGAGAAAAACTGTTTTTT.

This chain uses TRBV6-5 with TRBJ1-6; the D gene is possibly TRBD1 (5 bases). The CDR3 runs 16 residues. V gave up 2 bases and J gave up 6 bases, with 14 bases separating them. Germline V gene sequence: CDR1 MNHEY, CDR2 SVGAGI. CDR3 protein: CASSYGASEFNSPLHF. CDR3 in DNA: TGTGCCAGCAGTTACGGGGCCAGCGAGTTTAATTCACCCCTCCACTTT.

This sequence joins TRBV15 and TRBJ1-1; perhaps TRBD1 as D (6 bases). This CDR3 has 13 residues. V lost 1 base and J lost 4, with 7 bases in between. Germline assignment: CDR1 LNHNV and CDR2 YYDKDF (reference sequence). The CDR3 reads CATSRVGGTEAFF. As DNA, the CDR3 is TGTGCCACCAGCAGAGTAGGGGGCACTGAAGCTTTCTTT.

This clone was detected only a few times. The V and J genes are TRBV7-2 and TRBJ2-7; possibly TRBD1 for D (5 bases). CDR1 and CDR2 (germline): SGHTA, FQGNSA. V lost 4 bases to trimming and J lost 2 bases, with 15 bases between them. This CDR3 is 15 amino acids long. CDR3 nucleotides: TGTGCCAGCAGCTCAACAGCGACAGCCACCTACGAGCAGTACTTC. Protein sequence: CASSSTATATYEQYF.

J is TRBJ1-1 and V is TRBV2; no reliable D call. This CDR3 region has 14 residues. V was trimmed by 3 bases and J by 6 bases, leaving 14 bases between them. Looked up from germline, CDR1 is SNHLY and CDR2 is FYNNEI. DNA of the CDR3: TGTGCCAGCAGTGAGCGGCGGGTTTGGGCTGAAGCTTTCTTT. Its protein product is CASSERRVWAEAFF.

This clone was picked up many times. The chain employs TRBV29-1 and TRBJ1-5, with TRBD1 as a possible D gene (6 bases). The CDR3 length is 12 residues. V gave up 5 bases and J gave up 5 bases, with 10 bases separating them. Germline CDR1 and CDR2: SQVTM and ANQGSEA. For the CDR3, the DNA is TGCAGCGTTCAGGGGCCCGATCAGCCCCAGCATTTT. The encoded protein is CSVQGPDQPQHF. The variable domain in full, with the rest retrieved from reference TRBV29-1 and TRBJ1-5, is SAVISQKPSRDICQRGTSLTIQCQVDSQVTMMFWYRQQPGQSLTLIATANQGSEATYESGFVIDKFPISRPNLTFSTLTVSNMSPEDSSIYLCSVQGPDQPQHFGDGTRLSIL.

There are a few counts of this clone. The gene calls are TRBV6-5 and TRBJ2-7; TRBD1 is a possible D gene (6 bases). Deletions cut 2 bases from V and 13 bases from J, with 18 bases between. CDR1 is MNHEY and CDR2 is SVGAGI in the germline V gene. This CDR3 comprises 13 residues. CDR3 sequence: CASSYDARGLLYF. Written as DNA, the CDR3 is TGTGCCAGCAGTTACGACGCCAGGGGCCTCCTCTACTTC.

The gene calls are TRBV6-1 and TRBJ2-7; 9 bases fit TRBD2. This CDR3 contains 15 residues. From germline, CDR1 is MNHNS and CDR2 SASEGT. Unmatched junction bases numbered 8, after V lost 2 bases and J lost 6 bases. CDR3 protein: CASSEKAGGLVEQYF. In DNA, the CDR3 is TGTGCCAGCAGTGAAAAGGCGGGGGGGCTGGTCGAGCAGTACTTC.